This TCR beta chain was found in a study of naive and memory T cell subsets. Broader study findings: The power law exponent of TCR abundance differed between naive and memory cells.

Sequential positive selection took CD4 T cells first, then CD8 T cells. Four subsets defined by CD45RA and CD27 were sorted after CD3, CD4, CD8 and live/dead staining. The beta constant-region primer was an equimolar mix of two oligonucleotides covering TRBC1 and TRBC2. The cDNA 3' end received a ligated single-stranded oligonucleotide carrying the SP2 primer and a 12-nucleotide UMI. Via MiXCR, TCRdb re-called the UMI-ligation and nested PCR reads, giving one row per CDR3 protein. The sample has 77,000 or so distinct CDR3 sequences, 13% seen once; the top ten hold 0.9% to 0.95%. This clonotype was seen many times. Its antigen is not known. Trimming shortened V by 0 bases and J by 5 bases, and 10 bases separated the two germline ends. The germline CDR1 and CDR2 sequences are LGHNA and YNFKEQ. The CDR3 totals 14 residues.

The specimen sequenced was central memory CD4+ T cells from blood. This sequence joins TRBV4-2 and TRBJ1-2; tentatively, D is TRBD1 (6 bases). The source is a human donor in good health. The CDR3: CASSQEQGMYGYTF. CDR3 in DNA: TGTGCCAGCAGCCAAGAACAGGGAATGTATGGCTACACCTTC.